A single sample is the source of the 13 T cell receptor beta chains below, sequenced in a study of long-term antiretroviral therapy in people with HIV. Sequencing relied on immunoSEQ assay v3.0, run at survey level. This table comes from immunoSEQ multiplex PCR, and its TCRdb copy is limited to in-frame clones, with some not included. Of roughly 34,000 clones in the sample, roughly 80% are singletons; the top ten hold roughly 3.1%. This sample comprised unsorted PBMCs, obtained 1.9 years after starting antiretroviral therapy. Source of these receptors: a man between 18 and 29 years old with HIV.

The V and J genes are TRBV9 and TRBJ1-2; possible D gene TRBD1, 6 bases. This CDR3 spans 16 amino acids. V was trimmed by 4 bases and J by 1 base, leaving 17 bases between them. The germline gives CDR1 SGDLS, CDR2 YYNGEE. The CDR3 DNA is TGTGCCAGCAGCTCGAACAGGGCTAACCTTAACTATGGCTACACCTTC. Amino acids: CASSSNRANLNYGYTF. Drawing the rest from reference TRBV9 and TRBJ1-2, the complete variable domain is DSGVTQTPKHLITATGQRVTLRCSPRSGDLSVYWYQQSLDQGLQFLIQYYNGEERAKGNILERFSAQQFPDLHSELNLSSLELGDSALYFCASSSNRANLNYGYTFGSGTRLTVV.

This chain uses TRBV2 with TRBJ2-7; 9 nucleotides align to TRBD1. The CDR3 runs to 13 residues. CDR1 is SNHLY, CDR2 FYNNEI, per germline. Germline trimming cut 11 bases from V and 4 bases from J; bases unmatched to any gene: 9. CDR3 DNA: TGTGCCCAAAAAGGGACAGGGCTTTACGAGCAGTACTTC. As protein: CAQKGTGLYEQYF.

This rearrangement joins TRBV11-2 to TRBJ2-7, with D unclear. V lost 8 bases to trimming and J lost 0 bases, with 5 bases between them. The CDR3 is 11 residues long. The V gene's germline CDR1 is SGHAT and CDR2 FQNNGV. CDR3 nucleotide sequence: TGTGCCAGCTCCGCCTCCTACGAGCAGTACTTC. It codes for CASSASYEQYF.

V and J are TRBV7-6 and TRBJ2-2; D assignment may be TRBD1 or TRBD2 (5 bases each). Trimming stripped 1 base from V and 1 base from J, with 13 bases between. Germline CDR1 SGHVS, CDR2 FNYEAQ. The CDR3 has 17 amino acids. The CDR3 spells CASSLDEGRQNTGELFF. CDR3 nucleotide sequence: TGTGCCAGCAGCTTAGATGAGGGACGGCAGAACACCGGGGAGCTGTTTTTT.

The rearrangement links TRBV5-4 to TRBJ1-1; a possible D gene is TRBD1 (6 bases). The CDR3 has 14 residues. V was pared by 0 bases and J by 6 bases, with 12 bases between. Germline assignment: CDR1 SGHNT and CDR2 YYREEE (reference sequence). The DNA for the CDR3 is TGTGCCAGCAGCTTGGATCAGGGGCAGGCTGAAGCTTTCTTT. This encodes CASSLDQGQAEAFF.

The chain carries TRBV30 and TRBJ2-7, with unresolved D. Germline values: CDR1 GTSNPN, CDR2 SVGIG (reference sequence). This CDR3 has 14 amino acids. V shed 2 bases and J shed 4 bases, with 15 bases lying between them. The CDR3 coding sequence is TGTGCCTGGAGTTTCGGTGGTTTGGGATACGAGCAGTACTTC. It translates to CAWSFGGLGYEQYF.

CDR3 DNA sequence: TGTGCCAGCAGCTTAGGAGTGTTTAGGGGAAGTCACTATGGCTACACCTTC. It translates to CASSLGVFRGSHYGYTF. The chain couples TRBV7-2 to TRBJ1-2; the D gene is possibly TRBD1 (5 bases). V was shortened by 1 base and J by 3 bases, with 18 bases between the two germline ends. Germline lookup yields CDR1 SGHTA and CDR2 FQGNSA. This CDR3 contains 17 residues.

The chain uses TRBV19 and TRBJ1-6; weak D call: TRBD1 (5 bases). The germline V gene has CDR1 LNHDA and CDR2 SQIVND (reference sequence). Between the trimmed V and J ends, which lost 2 bases and 9 bases, there was a span of 14 bases. The CDR3 runs 15 residues. This chain's CDR3 is CASSIRRQGGSPLHF. DNA for the CDR3: TGTGCCAGTAGTATAAGGAGGCAGGGCGGTTCACCCCTCCACTTT. The full variable domain, with the rest looked up from reference TRBV19 and TRBJ1-6, is DGGITQSPKYLFRKEGQNVTLSCEQNLNHDAMYWYRQDPGQGLRLIYYSQIVNDFQKGDIAEGYSVSREKKESFPLTVTSAQKNPTAFYLCASSIRRQGGSPLHFGNGTRLTVT.

This chain uses TRBV28 with TRBJ2-1; D remains unclear. The CDR3 is 12 amino acids. Per germline, CDR1 MDHEN and CDR2 SYDVKM. V gave up 6 bases and J gave up 9 bases, with 12 bases separating them. The CDR3 loop is CASRITRGEQFF. The CDR3 nucleotides read TGTGCCAGCAGGATAACACGTGGTGAGCAGTTCTTC.

This clone was detected only a few times. The chain carries TRBV9 and TRBJ1-3; D call uncertain. Per the germline V gene, CDR1 is SGDLS and CDR2 is YYNGEE. Trimming stripped 4 bases from V and 3 bases from J, with 8 bases between. This CDR3 region has 13 residues. The CDR3 spells CASSPSLGNTIYF. Here the CDR3 DNA reads TGTGCCAGCAGCCCTAGTCTTGGAAACACCATATATTTT.

The chain is built from TRBV7-9 and TRBJ1-4; possibly TRBD1 for D (5 bases). Germline assignment: CDR1 SEHNR and CDR2 FQNEAQ (reference sequence). The CDR3 runs 15 residues. Trimming removed 0 bases from V and 7 bases from J, with 12 bases in between. In DNA form, the CDR3 reads TGTGCCAGCAGCTTAGCCTCAGGGATGGGTGAAAAACTGTTTTTT. Encoded protein: CASSLASGMGEKLFF.

For the CDR3, the DNA is TGTGCCAGCAGTTTACGTAATCCTAGGAAAAACGAGCAGTACGTC. It is translated as CASSLRNPRKNEQYV. This chain connects TRBV28 to TRBJ2-7; D not certain. Germline CDR1 reads MDHEN; CDR2 reads SYDVKM. V was cut by 2 bases and J by 5 bases, with 16 bases left in between. This CDR3 has 15 amino acids.

This chain connects TRBV29-1 to TRBJ2-3, with D tentatively TRBD1 or TRBD2 (5 bases each). This CDR3 spans 16 amino acids. Per the germline V gene, CDR1 is SQVTM and CDR2 is ANQGSEA. V was trimmed by 5 bases and J by 3 bases, leaving 21 bases between them. CDR3 loop: CSVPTGASPSTDTQYF. The CDR3 DNA sequence: TGCAGCGTTCCTACCGGGGCGTCCCCATCGACAGATACGCAGTATTTT.